This T cell receptor beta chain was sequenced in a study of low-dose radiotherapy and immunotherapy resistance in tumors (dated by TCRdb to 2022 to 2024). Turning to the overall study: Patients in Cohort 1 were given 0.5 Gy per fraction every 2 weeks, and the prescribed total PTV dose was 6.5 Gy. Patients in Cohort 2 were given 1 Gy per fraction every two weeks, for a total of 13 Gy across 26 weeks. Patients were given nivolumab as a 240 mg flat dose every two weeks and ipilimumab at 1 mg/kg every six weeks, with both drugs delivered intravenously. Cyclophosphamide 200 mg/m2 was administered intravenously every two weeks, one day before each radiation and immunotherapy administration. Aspirin 300 mg was taken orally once daily by patients for four cycles, starting on cycle 1 day 1. Trial participants were not randomized into treatment groups. The translational analysis covered eight patients: three from the first dose cohort and the first five from the second dose cohort.

V loses 5 bases of germline sequence and J loses 6 bases, and the interval between the two ends is 35 bases. From its cysteine to its phenylalanine, the CDR3 spans 21 amino acids. Solely the CDR3 DNA is kept, with 63 bases framed from the first base. In the germline V gene, CDR1 corresponds to MDHEN and CDR2 to SYDVKM. First-strand cDNA was synthesized with Superscript III and a set of TRAV- and TRBV-specific primers, covering both TCRalpha and TCRbeta chains. A roughly 19-cycle PCR with Phusion amplified the TCRs, pairing a constant-region primer with the adapter that was attached to the V primers. Isolated mRNA was amplified with the MessageAmp II aRNA Amplification Kit, using a roughly 17-hour in vitro transcription at 37°C. The Dynabeads mRNA DIRECT Purification Kit was used to isolate mRNA for TCR sequencing. Indexed Illumina adapters were added in a second Phusion PCR of 25 to 30 cycles, and the PCR products were purified with AMPure XP beads. Deep sequencing of TCRalpha and TCRbeta libraries was performed on an Illumina MiniSeq instrument. Turning to the authors' computational methods: Custom Perl scripts were used to pool TCR sequences that encoded the same protein, to remove out-of-frame sequences, and to calculate the abundance of each clonotype. The analysis excluded TCR sequences that were supported by just one read. Among the metrics used to describe the repertoires were Shannon entropy, Gini index, clonality, richness, and the frequency of TCRs shared between repertoires. TCRdb reanalyzed the raw reads on its own, using fastp at Q25 for trimming and MiXCR for clone calling, and kept in-frame beta chains. Each entry is one CDR3 protein sequence, shown with its most common DNA and genes. The V and J calls come from TCRdb's annotation, not from the publication. The sample has 80,000 to 95,000 distinct CDR3 sequences on record, roughly a tenth of them singletons. The ten largest account for approximately 0.98% of the sample.

The time point label here, explained by the study, means: before trial treatment. Donors were enrolled in RACIN, a single-arm phase I dose-escalation trial in which nivolumab, ipilimumab, aspirin, low-dose cyclophosphamide and low-dose radiotherapy were combined. Eligible patients had advanced, TIL-negative solid tumors. This clonotype turned up a few times. Its antigen is still unknown. No base quality information exists; no much larger clone differs at one position. The TCR comes from a male donor with prostate cancer. The rearrangement combines TRBV28 with TRBJ2-1; the D gene is tentatively TRBD1 or TRBD2, each matching 11 bases. Sequencing used PBMCs, obtained before treatment. The CDR3 here reads CASSPRGGTGGTSGRGNEQFF. The DNA reads TGTGCCAGCAGTCCTAGGGGAGGGACAGGGGGTACTAGCGGGAGAGGCAATGAGCAGTTCTTC. Here the CDR3 is joined to the reference TRBV28 and TRBJ2-1 genes, and the full variable domain is: DVKVTQSSRYLVKRTGEKVFLECVQDMDHENMFWYRQDPGLGLRLIYFSYDVKMKEKGDIPEGYSVSREKKERFSLILESASTNQTSMYLCASSPRGGTGGTSGRGNEQFFGPGTRLTVL.